The rows below give T cell receptor beta chains drawn from one sample of a study of cytomegalovirus exposure and HLA in healthy donors. Some clones are missing from TCRdb's copy, which holds only in-frame ones; the method was immunoSEQ multiplex PCR. Here the sample spans 200,000 or so clones, about three quarters being singletons. Material: PBMCs. The origin of the receptors is a man younger than 30 in good health and CMV-seronegative. Each CDR3 is given with its conserved first and last residue. A D gene is named only where the DNA matches it firmly. Clone size, where shown, is once, few, many, or a class for clones that have expanded.

v_gene	abundance	j_gene	d_gene	CDR3nt	CDR3aa
TRBV28	.	TRBJ1-1	.	TGTGCCAGCAGTCCTACCAGGGGTTACAACACTGAAGCTTTCTTT	CASSPTRGYNTEAFF
TRBV10-3	.	TRBJ2-5	TRBD2	TGTGCCATCAGTGAGTCGCGGGGGGGCGCGGAGACCCAGTACTTC	CAISESRGGAETQYF
TRBV6-1	.	TRBJ2-7	TRBD1	TGTGCCAGCAGTGGGCCGACAGGGGGCTTCTACGAGCAGTACTTC	CASSGPTGGFYEQYF
TRBV7-8	.	TRBJ2-5	TRBD2	TGTGCCAGCAGCTTAAGCGGGGTAGCGGGGAACCAAGAGACCCAGTACTTC	CASSLSGVAGNQETQYF
TRBV19	.	TRBJ2-1	.	TGTGCCAGTAGTATAGGGCAGGCCTACAATGAGCAGTTCTTC	CASSIGQAYNEQFF
TRBV18	once	TRBJ1-2	TRBD1	TGTGCCAGCTCATCCCGGGACAGGGAAGCTAACTATGGCTACACCTTC	CASSSRDREANYGYTF
TRBV19	.	TRBJ1-5	.	TGTGCCAGTAAGGGACAACGGGACCAGCCCCAGCATTTT	CASKGQRDQPQHF
TRBV21-1	.	TRBJ2-1	.	TGTGCCAGCAGCAGACTAGCGGGAGGGCCGGGAAATGAGCAGTTCTTC	CASSRLAGGPGNEQFF
TRBV6-5	few	TRBJ2-7	.	TGTGCCAGCAGTTACTCGCGGGAACCCTACGAAGAGCAGTACTTC	CASSYSREPYEEQYF
TRBV5-1	.	TRBJ2-1	.	TGCGCCAGCAGCAAACTAGCAAGTGATTCAAGTCATGAGCAGTTCTTC	CASSKLASDSSHEQFF
TRBV19	few	TRBJ2-7	TRBD2	TGTGCCAGTAGTCTGGGGACTAGCGGGAGTGAGCAGTACTTC	CASSLGTSGSEQYF
TRBV13	.	TRBJ2-7	.	TGTGCCAGCAGCTTAGGCCTCCCCTACGAGCAGTACTTC	CASSLGLPYEQYF
TRBV7-2	.	TRBJ2-2	TRBD1	TGTGCCAGCAACGGACAGGGGAAGAGAGAAACCGGGGAGCTGTTTTTT	CASNGQGKRETGELFF
TRBV9	.	TRBJ2-1	.	TGTGCCAGCAGCGGAGGACAAATCGATTACAATGAGCAGTTCTTC	CASSGGQIDYNEQFF
TRBV11-3	.	TRBJ2-5	TRBD2	TGTGCCAGCAGCGAAGCCCCACTAGCGGGGGGGCTAGAGACCCAGTACTTC	CASSEAPLAGGLETQYF
TRBV9	.	TRBJ2-3	TRBD2	TGTGCCAGCAGCCCTTCGGCGGGAGGCACAGATACGCAGTATTTT	CASSPSAGGTDTQYF
TRBV19	.	TRBJ2-7	.	TGTGCCAGTAGTATAGGGGGCAGGGGCTACGAGCAGTACTTC	CASSIGGRGYEQYF
TRBV9	.	TRBJ1-1	.	TGTGCCAGCAGCGTACAAGCAAACACTGAAGCTTTCTTT	CASSVQANTEAFF
TRBV7-9	.	TRBJ2-7	TRBD2	TGTGCCAGCAGCTTCCGACTAGCGGGAAGCTCCTACGAGCAGTACTTC	CASSFRLAGSSYEQYF
TRBV5-1	once	TRBJ1-1	TRBD1	TGCGCCAGCAGCCAGCGACAGGGTTCTGGAGCGGAGAACACTGAAGCTTTCTTT	CASSQRQGSGAENTEAFF
TRBV10-3	.	TRBJ2-7	TRBD2	TGTGCCATCAGTGAGTCCGTACTAGCGGGGGGTTCCGAGCAGTACTTC	CAISESVLAGGSEQYF
TRBV6-5	.	TRBJ2-3	TRBD1	TGTGCCAGCAGTTACCTGGGCGACAGGGCAGATACGCAGTATTTT	CASSYLGDRADTQYF
TRBV15	.	TRBJ2-2	TRBD1	TGTGCCACCAGCCTCGACAGGGCTCACGCCGGGGAGCTGTTTTTT	CATSLDRAHAGELFF
TRBV6-5	.	TRBJ2-3	.	TGTGCCAGCAGCGTCGGCGCGGGGTACACAGATACGCAGTATTTT	CASSVGAGYTDTQYF
TRBV6-5	.	TRBJ1-1	.	TGTGCCAGCAGTTCACAGGGCAACACTGAAGCTTTCTTT	CASSSQGNTEAFF